The source of this TCR beta chain is a study of blood T cell repertoires in COVID-19. Across the study: COVID-19 samples from acute and convalescent phases originated in the United States, Italy and Spain. T cells, B-cell-depleted T cells, or PBMCs supplied cDNA or gDNA.

The CDR3 has 13 amino acids. Germline V CDR1 and CDR2: ENHRY, SYGVKD. The V gene lost 4 bases and the J gene lost 2 bases, with 9 bases spanning the gap. Authors' processing steps: It was from reference gene primer amplification that nucleated cell counts were estimated. Produced via immunoSEQ multiplex PCR; TCRdb's table is partial and in-frame only. V and J calls and clone size follow that table, whereas D and trimming were derived from the DNA. The sample records 240,000 or so clones, about four fifths being singletons. This chain uses TRBV10-3 with TRBJ2-7, with a tentative D call TRBD2 (5 bases). Input material: peripheral blood. The origin of this receptor is a man in his thirties or forties who had recovered from COVID-19. The CDR3 spells CAISAGSTYEQYF. The CDR3 nucleotides are TGTGCCATCAGTGCGGGGTCGACCTACGAGCAGTACTTC.